This entry lists 16 T cell receptor beta chains sequenced from one sample in a study of T-cell reconstitution after alpha-beta-depleted transplantation in children. Unique molecular identifiers were incorporated when the TCRbeta library was constructed. MiXCR, run by TCRdb on the PCR reads, gives a single entry per CDR3 protein. The table shows about 980,000 distinct CDR3 sequences, with roughly 29% occurring only once. Sequences were derived from PBMCs, mostly from graft donor cells, sampled 360 days after TCRalphabeta/CD19-depleted stem cell transplant. These receptors were taken from a boy in the first two years of life who had a stem cell transplant for SCID, so the T cells may come from the graft donor.

This clonotype has only a few counts. This chain uses TRBV20-1 with TRBJ1-1; possibly TRBD1 for D (5 bases). This CDR3 is built from 12 residues. Per germline, CDR1 DFQATT and CDR2 SNEGSKA (reference sequence). Trimming pared 8 bases from V and 0 bases from J, leaving 10 bases between. The CDR3 DNA sequence: TGCAGTCCTAAGGGGATGAACACTGAAGCTTTCTTT. The encoded protein is CSPKGMNTEAFF.

This chain uses TRBV5-1 with TRBJ2-1, with 10 positions matching TRBD2. This CDR3 comprises 16 residues. Trimming removed 4 bases from V and 4 bases from J; junction bases left unmatched: 8. CDR1 is SGHRS, CDR2 YFSETQ, per germline. This CDR3 is CASSRDSGGTYNEQFF. Here the CDR3 DNA reads TGCGCCAGCAGCCGCGATAGCGGGGGGACTTACAATGAGCAGTTCTTC.

The chain is built from TRBV10-1 and TRBJ2-7; 8 bases are a match to TRBD1. Germline CDR1 reads WNHNN; CDR2 reads SYGVQD (reference sequence). This CDR3 contains 15 residues. The J segment lost 1 base and the V segment lost 3 bases, leaving 5 bases of the junction unmatched. The CDR3 reads CASSDRDRNSYEQYF. CDR3 bases: TGCGCCAGCAGTGACCGGGACAGGAATTCCTACGAGCAGTACTTC.

This clonotype turned up a few times. The chain employs TRBV5-5 and TRBJ2-7, with 9 bases that match TRBD2. V gave up 2 bases and J gave up 2 bases; unmatched junction bases: 14. The length of the CDR3 is 18 residues. Germline V lookup: CDR1 SGHKS, CDR2 YYEKEE (reference sequence). This CDR3 is CASSFIPPLAGTPYEQYF. The CDR3 DNA follows: TGTGCCAGCAGCTTCATTCCGCCCCTAGCGGGGACACCCTACGAGCAGTACTTC.

The chain links TRBV5-1 to TRBJ1-3; TRBD1 agrees at 7 bases. The germline V gene has CDR1 SGHRS and CDR2 YFSETQ. The J segment lost 0 bases and the V segment lost 4 bases, leaving 4 bases of the junction unmatched. The CDR3 extends over 15 amino acids. CDR3 sequence reads: CASSTGTVSGNTIYF. The CDR3 region has the DNA TGCGCCAGCAGCACCGGGACAGTCTCTGGAAACACCATATATTTT.

This clonotype was observed many times. The gene calls are TRBV20-1 and TRBJ1-1; D is possibly TRBD1 (5 bases). V gave up 6 bases and J gave up 1 base, with 12 bases separating them. Germline V gene lookup returns CDR1 DFQATT and CDR2 SNEGSKA (reference sequence). The CDR3 is made up of 13 amino acids. In DNA, the CDR3 is TGCAGTGCCCTGCGGGGCGCGAACACTGAAGCTTTCTTT. It specifies CSALRGANTEAFF.

V is TRBV3-1 and J is TRBJ2-1, with D perhaps matching TRBD2 (5 bases). Deletions cut 4 bases from V and 12 bases from J, with 19 bases between. Germline CDR1 and CDR2: LGHDT and YNNKEL (reference sequence). CDR3 length: 14 residues. CDR3 bases: TGTGCCAGCAGCCGAGAAGTCAGCGGTCTGGTGCAGTTCTTC. Translation: CASSREVSGLVQFF.

A few counts support this clonotype. The gene calls are TRBV12-3 or TRBV12-4 and TRBJ2-3; TRBD2 matches at 13 bases. V trimming: 4 bases; J trimming: 4 bases; junction bases outside the gene matches: 2. CDR3 length: 15 amino acids. The CDR3 protein is CASSSGLAGPDTQYF. The CDR3 DNA reads TGTGCCAGCAGTTCGGGACTAGCGGGGCCAGATACGCAGTATTTT.

The CDR3 region has the DNA TGTGCCAGCAGTTACTACAGGGGGTACGAGCAGTACTTC. It translates to CASSYYRGYEQYF. The V gene is TRBV6-5, the J gene TRBJ2-7; 8 nucleotides agree with TRBD1. The CDR3 sequence is 13 residues long. CDR1 is MNHEY and CDR2 is SVGAGI in the germline V gene. V trimming: 1 base; J trimming: 4 bases; junction bases outside the gene matches: 0.

The V call is TRBV20-1, the J call TRBJ2-3, with D perhaps matching TRBD1 or TRBD2 (6 bases each). V lost 1 base and J 2 bases, leaving 10 bases between the germline ends. Germline V gene data show CDR1 as DFQATT and CDR2 as SNEGSKA (reference sequence). This CDR3 region has 14 residues. The CDR3 loop is CSARVRGLTDTQYF. CDR3 coding DNA: TGCAGTGCTAGAGTTCGGGGGCTCACAGATACGCAGTATTTT.

V gene TRBV3-1 combines with J gene TRBJ2-1; no firm D call. The CDR3 covers 14 residues. V was clipped by 3 bases and J by 8 bases, with 14 bases between them. Germline CDR1 LGHDT, CDR2 YNNKEL (reference sequence). DNA for the CDR3: TGTGCCAGCAGCCATTCCCTGGGGTCCCATGAGCAGTTCTTC. Its protein is CASSHSLGSHEQFF.

The chain carries TRBV12-3 or TRBV12-4 and TRBJ2-7, with 10 bases aligning to TRBD1. Trimming removed 6 bases from V and 6 bases from J; junction bases left unmatched: 8. The CDR3 contains 14 residues. The CDR3 region has the DNA TGTGCCAGCAGACCCGACAGGGGGCTCTCCGAGCAGTACTTC. It codes for CASRPDRGLSEQYF.

The table lists this clonotype with a few counts. The rearrangement uses TRBV10-3 and TRBJ2-2; D possibly corresponds to TRBD2 (5 bases). The CDR3 length is 14 residues. Germline assignment: CDR1 ENHRY and CDR2 SYGVKD. V was shortened by 6 bases and J by 2 bases, with 10 bases between the two germline ends. The CDR3 here is CAIRAAENTGELFF. CDR3 in DNA: TGTGCCATCAGGGCAGCGGAAAACACCGGGGAGCTGTTTTTT.

This clonotype was detected a few times. The chain joins TRBV20-1 to TRBJ2-3; 9 bases align to TRBD2. After removal of 6 bases from V and 6 bases from J, the junction contained 16 bases not matched to a gene. CDR1 is DFQATT and CDR2 is SNEGSKA in the germline V gene (reference sequence). This CDR3 contains 16 residues. The CDR3 DNA is TGCAGTGCCAAGAGACAGGCGGGGGGGCTAGGGGATACGCAGTATTTT. Translated: CSAKRQAGGLGDTQYF.

Only a few counts were recorded for this clonotype. The chain combines TRBV20-1 with TRBJ2-7; D might be TRBD1 (5 bases). CDR1 is DFQATT, CDR2 SNEGSKA, per germline (reference sequence). With 6 bases removed from V and 3 bases from J, the gap between germline ends came to 18 bases. CDR3 length: 14 amino acids. This CDR3 reads CSASDRPFLYEQYF. In DNA, the CDR3 is TGCAGTGCAAGCGACAGACCCTTCCTCTACGAGCAGTACTTC.

There are a few counts of this clonotype. The V and J genes are TRBV4-3 and TRBJ2-7, with D perhaps given as TRBD1 or TRBD2 (5 bases each). The V gene lost 5 bases and the J gene lost 1 base, with 18 bases spanning the gap. This CDR3 has 16 residues. CDR1 and CDR2 from the germline V gene are LGHNA and YSLEER. The CDR3 bases are TGCGCCAGCAGCTTAGACCGGGACCCCATGTCCTACGAGCAGTACTTC. Its protein is CASSLDRDPMSYEQYF.